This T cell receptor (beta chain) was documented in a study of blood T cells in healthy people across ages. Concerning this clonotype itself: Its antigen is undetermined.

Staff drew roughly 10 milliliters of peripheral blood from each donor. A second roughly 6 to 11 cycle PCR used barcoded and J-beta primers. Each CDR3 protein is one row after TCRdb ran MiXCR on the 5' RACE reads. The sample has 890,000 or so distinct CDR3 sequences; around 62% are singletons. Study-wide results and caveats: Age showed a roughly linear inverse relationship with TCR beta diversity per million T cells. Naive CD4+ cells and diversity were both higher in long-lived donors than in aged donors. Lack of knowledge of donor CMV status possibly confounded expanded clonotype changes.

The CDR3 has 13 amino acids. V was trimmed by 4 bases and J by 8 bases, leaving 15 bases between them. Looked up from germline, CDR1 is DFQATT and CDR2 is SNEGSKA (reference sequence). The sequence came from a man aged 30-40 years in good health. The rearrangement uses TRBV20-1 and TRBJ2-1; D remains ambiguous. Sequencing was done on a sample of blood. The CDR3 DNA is TGCAGTGCTATGGACCCAACCCGACATGAGCAGTTCTTC. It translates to CSAMDPTRHEQFF.